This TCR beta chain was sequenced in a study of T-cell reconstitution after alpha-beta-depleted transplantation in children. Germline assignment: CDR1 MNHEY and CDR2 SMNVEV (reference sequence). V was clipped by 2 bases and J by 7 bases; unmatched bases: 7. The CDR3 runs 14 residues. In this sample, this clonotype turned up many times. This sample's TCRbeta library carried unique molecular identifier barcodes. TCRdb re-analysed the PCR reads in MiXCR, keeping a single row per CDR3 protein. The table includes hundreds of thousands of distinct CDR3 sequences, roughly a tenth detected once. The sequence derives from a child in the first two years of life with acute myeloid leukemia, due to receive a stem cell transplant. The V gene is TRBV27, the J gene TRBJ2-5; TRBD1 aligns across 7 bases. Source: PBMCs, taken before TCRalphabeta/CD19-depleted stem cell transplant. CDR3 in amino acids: CASSLRDSQWTQYF. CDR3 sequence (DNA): TGTGCCAGCAGTTTACGGGACAGCCAATGGACCCAGTACTTC.